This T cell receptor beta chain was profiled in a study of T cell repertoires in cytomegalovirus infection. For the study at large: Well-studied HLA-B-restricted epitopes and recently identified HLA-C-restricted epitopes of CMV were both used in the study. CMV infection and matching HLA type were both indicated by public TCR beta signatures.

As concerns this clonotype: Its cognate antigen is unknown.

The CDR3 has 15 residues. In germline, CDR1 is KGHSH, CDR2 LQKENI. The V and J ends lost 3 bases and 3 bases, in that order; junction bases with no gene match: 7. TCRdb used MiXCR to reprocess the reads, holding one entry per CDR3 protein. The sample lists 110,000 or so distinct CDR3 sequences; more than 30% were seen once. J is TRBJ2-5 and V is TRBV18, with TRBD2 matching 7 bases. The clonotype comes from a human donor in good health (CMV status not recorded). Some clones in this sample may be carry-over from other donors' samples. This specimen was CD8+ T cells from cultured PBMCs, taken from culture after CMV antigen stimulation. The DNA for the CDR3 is TGTGCCAGCTCACCGATATCTAGCGGAGAAGAGACCCAGTACTTC. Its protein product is CASSPISSGEETQYF.